There are a few counts of the clone carrying this TCR beta chain. Its antigen is unknown. TCRdb fed the 5' RACE reads into MiXCR, producing one record per CDR3 protein. This table holds 75,000 to 90,000 distinct CDR3 sequences, over 10% found once. The data originate from a study of early T cells in non-severe SARS-CoV-2 infection. The germline gives CDR1 MNHEY, CDR2 SMNVEV (reference sequence). V shed 5 bases and J shed 0 bases, with 13 bases lying between them. This CDR3 region has 15 residues. Study-level points and caveats: Anti-spike CD8 responses were favored by VDJdb matching, which missed private and CD4 specificities.

The J gene is TRBJ2-5, the V gene TRBV27; possible D gene TRBD2, 7 bases. This TCR derives from an adult who was a healthcare worker with PCR-confirmed SARS-CoV-2 infection or an uninfected control (not recorded which). The material sequenced was whole blood. For the CDR3, the DNA is TGTGCCAGCAGTCAAAGGGGGGGTAACCAAGAGACCCAGTACTTC. It specifies CASSQRGGNQETQYF.